Below are 30 T cell receptor beta chains sequenced from a single sample in a study of shared clonotypes between healthy human individuals. The table came from immunoSEQ multiplex PCR; TCRdb's copy has only in-frame clones and leaves some out. Among 2 million or so clones listed, 95% were seen once. Material for sequencing was naive CD4+ T cells sorted from blood. Subset of the sample: CD45RA+ positively selected. Receptors originate from a young man in good health.

The chain is built from TRBV19 and TRBJ1-4; 7 positions agree with TRBD1. The germline V gene has CDR1 LNHDA and CDR2 SQIVND (reference sequence). The J segment lost 8 bases and the V segment lost 5 bases, leaving 8 bases of the junction unmatched. The CDR3 sequence is 14 residues long. DNA for the CDR3: TGTGCCAGTAGTGAGACAGGGTTGAGAGAAAAACTGTTTTTT. Its protein product is CASSETGLREKLFF. Supplemented by reference TRBV19 and TRBJ1-4, the full variable domain reads DGGITQSPKYLFRKEGQNVTLSCEQNLNHDAMYWYRQDPGQGLRLIYYSQIVNDFQKGDIAEGYSVSREKKESFPLTVTSAQKNPTAFYLCASSETGLREKLFFGSGTQLSVL.

The chain links TRBV7-2 to TRBJ1-2, with D possibly matching TRBD1 (6 bases). There are 13 residues in the CDR3. Germline loops: CDR1 SGHTA, CDR2 FQGNSA. V gave up 4 bases and J gave up 10 bases, with 16 bases separating them. The CDR3: CASSSTGTNSYTF. The CDR3 DNA is TGTGCCAGCAGCTCGACAGGTACAAACTCCTACACCTTC. The whole variable domain, remainder taken from reference TRBV7-2 and TRBJ1-2, is GAGVSQSPSNKVTEKGKDVELRCDPISGHTALYWYRQSLGQGLEFLIYFQGNSAPDKSGLPSDRFSAERTGGSVSTLTIQRTQQEDSAVYLCASSSTGTNSYTFGSGTRLTVV.

Only a few counts were recorded for this clone. The same CDR3 is also encoded by other DNA sequences in this sample. The chain joins TRBV5-1 to TRBJ2-3; D not resolved. The ends were cut back, 2 bases at V and 0 bases at J, with 4 bases in the middle. Germline-derived CDR1 and CDR2 are SGHRS and YFSETQ. This CDR3 is 13 amino acids long. The CDR3 here is CASSFGSTDTQYF. The CDR3 DNA is TGCGCCAGCAGCTTCGGTAGCACAGATACGCAGTATTTT.

This sequence joins TRBV5-4 and TRBJ2-1; TRBD2 aligns across 8 bases. The germline V gene encodes CDR1 SGHNT and CDR2 YYREEE (reference sequence). With 3 bases clipped from V and 10 bases from J, the junction kept 9 bases outside the gene matches. This CDR3 comprises 14 residues. In DNA, the CDR3 is TGTGCCAGCAGCTCATATAGCGGGGTAGGAGAGCAGTTCTTC. It yields the protein CASSSYSGVGEQFF.

V usage is TRBV19 and J usage is TRBJ1-6; TRBD1 aligns across 8 bases. CDR1 is LNHDA and CDR2 is SQIVND in the germline V gene (reference sequence). J gave up 10 bases and V 6 bases, and 11 bases lay outside the gene matches. The CDR3 is 15 amino acids. CDR3 sequence (DNA): TGTGCCAGTAGGTTGGACAGGGCGGCGGAATCACCCCTCCACTTT. Its translation is CASRLDRAAESPLHF.

V gene TRBV7-2 combines with J gene TRBJ2-5; D perhaps matches TRBD1 (5 bases). The germline V gene encodes CDR1 SGHTA and CDR2 FQGNSA. V gave up 3 bases and J gave up 2 bases, with 13 bases separating them. This CDR3 is 15 amino acids long. CDR3 bases: TGTGCCAGCAGCTTTGAAGGGGCGAAACAAGAGACCCAGTACTTC. Translated: CASSFEGAKQETQYF.

This clone was observed a single time. The chain links TRBV4-1 to TRBJ1-2, with TRBD1 as a possible D gene (6 bases). CDR3 length: 15 amino acids. Germline V gives CDR1 MGHRA, CDR2 YSYEKL. With 0 bases removed from V and 8 bases from J, the gap between germline ends came to 16 bases. The CDR3 sequence is CASSQDPLQGLGYTF. In DNA, the CDR3 is TGCGCCAGCAGCCAAGATCCGCTCCAGGGGCTAGGCTACACCTTC.

This chain connects TRBV2 to TRBJ1-6, with 7 bases lining up with TRBD1. Germline CDR1 SNHLY, CDR2 FYNNEI. The junction had 7 bases not matched to a gene; V was cut back by 4 bases and J by 7 bases. This CDR3 has 15 residues. CDR3: CASSASGTENSPLHF. The CDR3 DNA reads as TGTGCCAGCAGTGCTTCCGGGACAGAAAATTCACCCCTCCACTTT.

This rearrangement joins TRBV4-1 to TRBJ2-5, with D unclear. This CDR3 contains 14 residues. Germline V gives CDR1 MGHRA, CDR2 YSYEKL. V lost 0 bases, J lost 2 bases, and 7 bases lay in between. CDR3 sequence: CASSQDLVQETQYF. The CDR3 DNA sequence: TGCGCCAGCAGCCAAGATCTAGTTCAAGAGACCCAGTACTTC.

The CDR3, as DNA: TGTGCCAGCAGTTACCAAGGACAGGGCGGGAACGAGCAGTACTTC. As protein: CASSYQGQGGNEQYF. This chain links TRBV6-5 with TRBJ2-7; 8 bases agree with TRBD1. The length of the CDR3 is 15 residues. V was clipped by 2 bases and J by 5 bases; unmatched bases: 8. CDR1 is MNHEY, CDR2 SVGAGI, per germline.

The chain joins TRBV5-6 to TRBJ2-2, with D uncertain. The CDR3 extends over 12 amino acids. Germline CDR1 SGHDT, CDR2 YYEEEE. Trimming removed 7 bases at V and 4 bases at J, with 8 bases between. The CDR3 DNA is TGTGCCAGCGGGCAATCCACCGGGGAGCTGTTTTTT. It yields the protein CASGQSTGELFF.

The chain uses TRBV7-9 and TRBJ2-5; D might be TRBD2 (6 bases). The germline V and J ends were trimmed by 5 bases and 5 bases, with 18 bases remaining between them. Germline V lookup: CDR1 SEHNR, CDR2 FQNEAQ (reference sequence). The CDR3 covers 15 residues. CDR3 nucleotide sequence: TGTGCCAGCAGCAGCCTAGCGTTAGAGGGGGAGACCCAGTACTTC. Protein product: CASSSLALEGETQYF.

The chain combines TRBV5-1 with TRBJ1-1, with D uncertain. The V end lost 0 bases, the J end lost 0 bases, and 12 bases lay between the germline ends. Germline V gene sequence: CDR1 SGHRS, CDR2 YFSETQ. This CDR3 has 16 residues. This chain's CDR3 is CASSLGGHRVNTEAFF. CDR3 coding DNA: TGCGCCAGCAGCTTGGGCGGGCACCGCGTGAACACTGAAGCTTTCTTT.

V gene TRBV6-6 combines with J gene TRBJ1-2, with D perhaps matching TRBD1 (5 bases). V shed 2 bases and J shed 3 bases, with 16 bases lying between them. The CDR3 totals 16 residues. The V gene's germline CDR1 is MNHNY and CDR2 SVGAGI (reference sequence). CDR3 loop: CASSYRLGPEYYGYTF. DNA for the CDR3: TGTGCCAGCAGTTACCGATTGGGACCGGAATACTATGGCTACACCTTC.

This chain joins TRBV7-2 and TRBJ1-5; D uncertain. V lost 0 bases and J lost 4, with 10 bases in between. Germline loops: CDR1 SGHTA, CDR2 FQGNSA. The CDR3 is 15 residues long. The CDR3 spells CASSLAGSPNQPQHF. The CDR3 nucleotides are TGTGCCAGCAGCTTAGCGGGCTCACCGAATCAGCCCCAGCATTTT.

The J gene is TRBJ2-5, the V gene TRBV10-3; the D call may be TRBD1 or TRBD2 (5 bases each). This CDR3 spans 12 amino acids. V lost 8 bases to trimming and J lost 9 bases, with 16 bases between them. Germline assignment: CDR1 ENHRY and CDR2 SYGVKD. The CDR3 nucleotides read TGTGCCATCGGGCTAGCAGGGATGGCCCAGTACTTC. Translated: CAIGLAGMAQYF.

CDR3 loop: CASSLGPSGSSYEQYF. CDR3 coding DNA: TGTGCCAGCAGCTTGGGGCCTAGCGGGAGCTCCTACGAGCAGTACTTC. The chain carries TRBV5-6 and TRBJ2-7, with 10 nucleotides matching TRBD2. CDR3 length: 16 residues. J was trimmed by 0 bases and V by 0 bases; bases with no gene match: 3. CDR1 and CDR2 from the germline V gene are SGHDT and YYEEEE.

The genes are TRBV7-8 and TRBJ1-2; TRBD1 is a possible D gene (5 bases). The CDR3 totals 15 residues. Germline lookup yields CDR1 SGHVS and CDR2 FQNEAQ. V lost 5 bases and J 0 bases, leaving 13 bases between the germline ends. DNA for the CDR3: TGTGCCAGCAGCCCGGGACGGCGAGCTAACTATGGCTACACCTTC. It translates to CASSPGRRANYGYTF.

This clone was detected once. This chain joins TRBV5-1 and TRBJ2-7; 8 bases map to TRBD2. This CDR3 region has 15 residues. Unmatched junction bases numbered 7, after V lost 2 bases and J lost 3 bases. The germline V gene encodes CDR1 SGHRS and CDR2 YFSETQ. The CDR3 protein is CASSFAGGLYYEQYF. The CDR3 bases are TGCGCCAGCAGCTTCGCGGGGGGACTTTACTACGAGCAGTACTTC.

This chain connects TRBV7-2 to TRBJ2-7, with D possibly TRBD1 on 5 matching bases. Deletions cut 0 bases from V and 2 bases from J, with 11 bases between. The CDR3 runs 15 residues. Germline values: CDR1 SGHTA, CDR2 FQGNSA. CDR3 amino acids: CASSLAQGLAYEQYF. DNA for the CDR3: TGTGCCAGCAGCTTAGCGCAGGGTCTTGCCTACGAGCAGTACTTC.

The chain recombines TRBV18 with TRBJ2-7; TRBD2 is a possible D gene (6 bases). Germline CDR1 reads KGHSH; CDR2 reads LQKENI. Between the trimmed V and J ends, which lost 3 bases and 5 bases, there was a span of 14 bases. This CDR3 contains 14 residues. In DNA form, the CDR3 reads TGTGCCAGCTCACCGGCCGGGACTCGGAACGAGCAGTACTTC. Translation: CASSPAGTRNEQYF. Drawing the rest from reference TRBV18 and TRBJ2-7, the complete variable domain is NAGVMQNPRHLVRRRGQEARLRCSPMKGHSHVYWYRQLPEEGLKFMVYLQKENIIDESGMPKERFSAEFPKEGPSILRIQQVVRGDSAAYFCASSPAGTRNEQYFGPGTRLTVT.

The chain links TRBV7-8 to TRBJ2-5; D is uncertain. The CDR3 extends over 15 amino acids. Between the trimmed V and J ends, which lost 0 bases and 5 bases, there was a span of 13 bases. Per germline, CDR1 SGHVS and CDR2 FQNEAQ. The CDR3, as DNA: TGTGCCAGCAGCTTAGCTATGCTTATTGGGGAGACCCAGTACTTC. Protein product: CASSLAMLIGETQYF. Full variable domain (remainder filled in from reference TRBV7-8 and TRBJ2-5): GAGVSQSPRYKVAKRGQDVALRCDPISGHVSLFWYQQALGQGPEFLTYFQNEAQLDKSGLPSDRFFAERPEGSVSTLKIQRTQQEDSAVYLCASSLAMLIGETQYFGPGTRLLVL.

The chain has TRBV28 and TRBJ2-7; the D gene is possibly TRBD2 (7 bases). The V gene lost 6 bases and the J gene lost 3 bases, with 18 bases spanning the gap. Germline values: CDR1 MDHEN, CDR2 SYDVKM. The CDR3 length is 15 residues. In DNA, the CDR3 is TGTGCCAGCAGCCGAAGGGGGGGAAGTGGCTACGAGCAGTACTTC. Protein: CASSRRGGSGYEQYF.

Details on this clone: An end of the junction does not agree with germline; a read error may underlie this. V usage is TRBV7-7 and J usage is TRBJ2-5; perhaps D is TRBD1 or TRBD2 (6 bases each). CDR3 size: 15 residues. Germline lookup yields CDR1 SSHAT and CDR2 FNYEAQ (reference sequence). The CDR3 DNA reads as TGTGCTAGCAGCTTATCGACAGGCAGCGGGGAGACCCAGTACTTC. It specifies CASSLSTGSGETQYF.

The gene calls are TRBV2 and TRBJ1-4; D remains unclear. The V end was cut by 7 bases, the J end by 5 bases, with 14 bases between. This CDR3 has 14 residues. Per germline, CDR1 SNHLY and CDR2 FYNNEI. For the CDR3, the DNA is TGTGCCAGCACTAAGGCCGTCGGAAATGAAAAACTGTTTTTT. As protein: CASTKAVGNEKLFF.

This clone has more than one count but fewer than ten. This sample also contains other DNA sequences that code for the same CDR3. The chain uses TRBV11-2 and TRBJ2-5, with no clear D. V dropped 1 base and J dropped 0 bases, with 3 bases sitting between them. CDR3 length equals 13 residues. Per germline, CDR1 SGHAT and CDR2 FQNNGV. CDR3 in amino acids: CASSLGYQETQYF. The CDR3 bases are TGTGCCAGCAGCTTAGGGTACCAAGAGACCCAGTACTTC.

The genes are TRBV30 and TRBJ2-1; no reliable D call. This CDR3 contains 12 residues. Trimming removed 2 bases at V and 9 bases at J, with 11 bases between. The V gene's germline CDR1 is GTSNPN and CDR2 SVGIG (reference sequence). In DNA, the CDR3 is TGTGCCTGGAGTAGTTCGACTGGTGAGCAGTTCTTC. It is translated as CAWSSSTGEQFF.

The V gene is TRBV7-9, the J gene TRBJ2-7, with a weak D call TRBD1 (5 bases). The CDR3 sequence is 13 residues long. The germline V gene has CDR1 SEHNR and CDR2 FQNEAQ (reference sequence). Trimming cost V 3 bases and J 1 base, with 7 bases left between them. The CDR3 region is CASSFRQSYEQYF. Here the CDR3 DNA reads TGTGCCAGCAGCTTCAGACAGTCCTACGAGCAGTACTTC.

The chain combines TRBV7-8 with TRBJ2-2; TRBD1 agrees at 7 bases. The ends lost 0 bases at V and 4 bases at J; junction bases unmatched: 2. The CDR3 totals 15 residues. From germline, CDR1 is SGHVS and CDR2 FQNEAQ. This CDR3 reads CASSLAGGGTGELFF. The DNA of the CDR3 is TGTGCCAGCAGCTTAGCAGGGGGCGGCACCGGGGAGCTGTTTTTT.

The rearrangement links TRBV18 to TRBJ1-2; 8 bases match TRBD1. Per the germline V gene, CDR1 is KGHSH and CDR2 is LQKENI. Trimming removed 9 bases from V and 1 base from J; junction bases left unmatched: 10. This CDR3 spans 15 amino acids. This CDR3 reads CASQGPTGVNYGYTF. CDR3 nucleotide sequence: TGTGCCAGTCAGGGCCCGACAGGGGTTAACTATGGCTACACCTTC.